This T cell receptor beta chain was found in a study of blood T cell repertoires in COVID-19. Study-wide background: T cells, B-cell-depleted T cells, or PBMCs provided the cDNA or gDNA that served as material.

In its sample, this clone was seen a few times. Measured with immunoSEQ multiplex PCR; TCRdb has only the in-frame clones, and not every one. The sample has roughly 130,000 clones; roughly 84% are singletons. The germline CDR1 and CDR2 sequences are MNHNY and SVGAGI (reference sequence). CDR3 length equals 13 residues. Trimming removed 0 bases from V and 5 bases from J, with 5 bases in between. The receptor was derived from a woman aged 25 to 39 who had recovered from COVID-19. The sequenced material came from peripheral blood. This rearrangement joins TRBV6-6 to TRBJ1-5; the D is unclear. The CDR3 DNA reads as TGTGCCAGCAGTTACTCCCTAGATCAGCCCCAGCATTTT. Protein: CASSYSLDQPQHF.